The source of this TCR beta chain is a study of blood T cell repertoires in COVID-19. At the level of the study: Collection of acute and convalescent COVID-19 samples took place in the United States, Italy and Spain. PBMCs, B-cell-depleted T cells, or T cells provided the cDNA or gDNA that made up the material.

Original handling: The authors estimated nucleated cell counts from reference gene primer amplification. Some clones are missing from TCRdb's copy, which holds only in-frame ones; the method was immunoSEQ multiplex PCR. V and J calls and clone size come straight from that table; D and trimming were deduced from the DNA. The sample has 93,000 or so clones; 84% are singletons. From germline, CDR1 is MNHEY and CDR2 SVGEGT. The CDR3 has 12 amino acids. Trimming cost V 6 bases and J 6 bases; bases outside gene matches: 3. The chain carries TRBV6-2 or TRBV6-3 and TRBJ2-7, with 9 bases matching TRBD2. This clonotype was sampled from a human donor in a cohort sampled during active or convalescent COVID-19. The sequenced sample was peripheral blood. CDR3 bases: TGTGCCAGCAGCCGTAGCGGGAGCGAGCAGTACTTC. It is translated as CASSRSGSEQYF.